The 2 T cell receptor beta chains presented below share a single source sample, sequenced in a study of blood T cell repertoires in COVID-19. TCRdb's copy holds only in-frame clones and misses some; the assay was immunoSEQ multiplex PCR. Of about 180,000 clones listed, approximately 89% were seen once; the top ten hold around 6.2%. Sample: PBMCs or T cells enriched from blood (not recorded which). Source of these receptors: a man aged 35-49 years who had recovered from COVID-19.

The chain recombines TRBV6-5 with TRBJ1-2, with D tentatively TRBD1 (5 bases). Per the germline V gene, CDR1 is MNHEY and CDR2 is SVGAGI. The CDR3 sequence is 15 residues long. Trimming removed 0 bases at V and 0 bases at J, with 8 bases between. DNA of the CDR3: TGTGCCAGCAGTTACTCAAGGGGCGCTAACTATGGCTACACCTTC. Its protein product is CASSYSRGANYGYTF.

The rearrangement joins TRBV19 to TRBJ2-7; TRBD2 matches 7 bases. This CDR3 spans 14 amino acids. Trimming at V came to 5 bases and at J to 6 bases, leaving 10 bases not matched to a gene. The germline gives CDR1 LNHDA, CDR2 SQIVND (reference sequence). The CDR3 DNA reads as TGTGCCAGTAGTCATGAGACTAGCCCCTCCGAGCAGTACTTC. Its translation is CASSHETSPSEQYF. Filled out from reference TRBV19 and TRBJ2-7, the complete variable domain reads DGGITQSPKYLFRKEGQNVTLSCEQNLNHDAMYWYRQDPGQGLRLIYYSQIVNDFQKGDIAEGYSVSREKKESFPLTVTSAQKNPTAFYLCASSHETSPSEQYFGPGTRLTVT.